Each of the 20 T cell receptor beta chains below was sequenced from the same sample in a study of long-term antiretroviral therapy in people with HIV. It was version v3.0 of the immunoSEQ assay that was run at survey level. The repertoire was sequenced with immunoSEQ multiplex PCR; TCRdb's copy has only in-frame clones and lacks some. The sample lists fewer than 25,000 clones, 80% seen once, with roughly 15% in the top ten. The specimen was unsorted PBMCs, collected 2.9 years after starting antiretroviral therapy. These receptors all stem from a woman aged 30 to 39 with HIV.

This chain uses TRBV9 with TRBJ2-3; D gene unclear. The V end was cut by 1 base, the J end by 3 bases, with 6 bases between. Germline CDR1 and CDR2: SGDLS and YYNGEE. This CDR3 is built from 13 residues. The CDR3 region has the DNA TGTGCCAGCAGCGTAAGTCCTACAGATACGCAGTATTTT. This encodes CASSVSPTDTQYF.

CDR3 loop: CASSLFDRGSGNTIYF. In nucleotides, the CDR3 is TGTGCCAGCAGCTTATTTGACAGAGGCTCTGGAAACACCATATATTTT. This chain links TRBV5-6 with TRBJ1-3; D is possibly TRBD1 (5 bases). The CDR3 is 16 residues long. V lost 2 bases, J lost 0 bases, and 12 bases lay in between. Germline assignment: CDR1 SGHDT and CDR2 YYEEEE.

Here the CDR3 DNA reads TGTGCCAGCAGCCCCTCAGGATTGATGGGCAATGAGCAGTTCTTC. Amino acid sequence: CASSPSGLMGNEQFF. The genes are TRBV11-3 and TRBJ2-1, with unresolved D. CDR1 and CDR2 (germline): SGHNT, YENEEA. The CDR3 covers 15 residues. V was shortened by 5 bases and J by 6 bases, with 17 bases between the two germline ends.

The chain is built from TRBV5-5 and TRBJ2-3; D remains ambiguous. The CDR3 is 15 residues long. Trimming pared 1 base from V and 1 base from J, leaving 10 bases between. Germline values: CDR1 SGHKS, CDR2 YYEKEE (reference sequence). The CDR3 here is CASSLSGSRTDTQYF. In nucleotides, the CDR3 is TGTGCCAGCAGCTTGTCGGGCAGCCGCACAGATACGCAGTATTTT.

The chain has TRBV30 and TRBJ1-1; possible D gene TRBD1, 5 bases. Germline CDR1 GTSNPN, CDR2 SVGIG (reference sequence). This CDR3 comprises 12 residues. V was shortened by 2 bases and J by 4 bases, with 8 bases between the two germline ends. This chain's CDR3 is CAWSSGGTEAFF. CDR3 bases: TGTGCCTGGAGTTCGGGGGGCACTGAAGCTTTCTTT.

J is TRBJ1-1 and V is TRBV2, with D possibly matching TRBD1 (6 bases). Trimming removed 0 bases from V and 2 bases from J, with 16 bases in between. Germline CDR1 SNHLY, CDR2 FYNNEI. This CDR3 spans 17 amino acids. Here the CDR3 DNA reads TGTGCCAGCAGTGAAGCGGGAGGGTTGGGGGCCAACACTGAAGCTTTCTTT. Translation gives CASSEAGGLGANTEAFF.

This chain connects TRBV2 to TRBJ1-1; TRBD1 aligns across 7 bases. CDR1 is SNHLY and CDR2 is FYNNEI in the germline V gene. The CDR3 spans 13 residues. The V and J ends lost 6 bases and 7 bases, in that order; junction bases with no gene match: 8. The CDR3 spells CASRDDRVVEAFF. The CDR3 DNA reads as TGTGCCAGCAGGGACGACAGGGTAGTTGAAGCTTTCTTT.

This rearrangement joins TRBV4-1 to TRBJ2-2; no reliable D call. CDR3 length: 12 amino acids. Trimming removed 3 bases from V and 1 base from J, with 0 bases in between. Germline V gene data show CDR1 as MGHRA and CDR2 as YSYEKL. CDR3 region: CASSQNTGELFF. The CDR3 DNA sequence: TGCGCCAGCAGCCAGAACACCGGGGAGCTGTTTTTT.

The chain couples TRBV21-1 to TRBJ2-6; the table assigns TRBD2, which was not confirmed against the DNA. TRBV21-1 is a pseudogene locus. There are 15 residues in the CDR3. The CDR3 sequence is CASSVPLSGANVLTF. The CDR3 DNA reads TGTGCCAGCAGCGTTCCCCTTTCTGGGGCCAACGTCCTGACTTTC.

This rearrangement joins TRBV19 to TRBJ2-2; possible D gene TRBD2, 6 bases. V was shortened by 9 bases and J by 4 bases, with 21 bases between the two germline ends. CDR3 size: 16 residues. The germline V gene encodes CDR1 LNHDA and CDR2 SQIVND (reference sequence). CDR3 nucleotide sequence: TGTGCCAGCTCCCCCGGGCAGGGAGGAATCACCGGGGAGCTGTTTTTT. Its translation is CASSPGQGGITGELFF.

V and J are TRBV7-9 and TRBJ2-3; a weak D match, TRBD1 (6 bases). Trimming left V 2 bases short and J 0 bases short, with 15 bases between. In germline, CDR1 is SEHNR, CDR2 FQNEAQ (reference sequence). The CDR3 has 17 amino acids. The CDR3 nucleotides are TGTGCCAGCAGCTTAAGGGCCAGGGGCTCAAGCACAGATACGCAGTATTTT. Protein: CASSLRARGSSTDTQYF. The entire variable domain, with the rest obtained from reference TRBV7-9 and TRBJ2-3, is as follows: DTGVSQNPRHKITKRGQNVTFRCDPISEHNRLYWYRQTLGQGPEFLTYFQNEAQLEKSRLLSDRFSAERPKGSFSTLEIQRTEQGDSAMYLCASSLRARGSSTDTQYFGPGTRLTVL.

The chain uses TRBV5-6 and TRBJ2-4; D is possibly TRBD1 (5 bases). The germline V and J ends were trimmed by 4 bases and 7 bases, with 18 bases remaining between them. Germline CDR1 reads SGHDT; CDR2 reads YYEEEE. The CDR3 totals 15 residues. The CDR3 loop is CASSLIQGSTNIQYF. DNA of the CDR3: TGTGCCAGCAGCCTAATTCAGGGAAGCACGAACATTCAGTACTTC. Filled out from reference TRBV5-6 and TRBJ2-4, the complete variable domain reads DAGVTQSPTHLIKTRGQQVTLRCSPKSGHDTVSWYQQALGQGPQFIFQYYEEEERQRGNFPDRFSGHQFPNYSSELNVNALLLGDSALYLCASSLIQGSTNIQYFGAGTRLSVL.

The rearrangement joins TRBV5-6 to TRBJ2-5; the match to TRBD1 covers 9 bases. The CDR3 contains 16 residues. Trimming at V came to 4 bases and at J to 5 bases, leaving 12 bases not matched to a gene. Per germline, CDR1 SGHDT and CDR2 YYEEEE. The CDR3 nucleotides are TGTGCCAGCAGCATCCCGGTGGGGGACAGGGAGGAGACCCAGTACTTC. Translation: CASSIPVGDREETQYF.

This chain links TRBV7-2 with TRBJ1-2, with D unresolved. Germline V gives CDR1 SGHTA, CDR2 FQGNSA. V was pared by 2 bases and J by 1 base, with 5 bases between. CDR3 length: 13 amino acids. In DNA, the CDR3 is TGTGCCAGCAGCTTATGGAGTAACTATGGCTACACCTTC. Its protein product is CASSLWSNYGYTF.

This chain links TRBV5-5 with TRBJ2-5; D gene uncertain. CDR1 is SGHKS, CDR2 YYEKEE, per germline (reference sequence). The CDR3 contains 16 residues. Trimming pared 4 bases from V and 1 base from J, leaving 17 bases between. CDR3 nucleotide sequence: TGTGCCAGCAGCGAGCCCCGCTTTCGTGGCCAAGAGACCCAGTACTTC. Residues: CASSEPRFRGQETQYF.

The V and J genes are TRBV6-1 and TRBJ1-6; weak D call: TRBD1 (6 bases). V lost 2 bases, J lost 11 bases, and 13 bases lay in between. The CDR3 runs to 14 residues. Germline V lookup: CDR1 MNHNS, CDR2 SASEGT. The CDR3 coding sequence is TGTGCCAGCAGTGAACTACAGGGTATGACACCCCTCCACTTT. It specifies CASSELQGMTPLHF.

This clone has only a few counts. The rearrangement joins TRBV19 to TRBJ1-1, with 9 bases aligning to TRBD1. With V trimmed by 7 bases and J by 4 bases, 10 bases remained unmatched. Germline CDR1 and CDR2: LNHDA and SQIVND (reference sequence). CDR3 length: 15 residues. CDR3 loop: CASKQGATLPTEAFF. The DNA of the CDR3 is TGTGCCAGTAAACAGGGGGCTACCCTCCCCACTGAAGCTTTCTTT.

This chain uses TRBV4-1 with TRBJ1-2; the match to TRBD1 covers 7 bases. The CDR3 covers 17 residues. Germline lookup yields CDR1 MGHRA and CDR2 YSYEKL. The V and J ends lost 1 base and 2 bases, in that order; junction bases with no gene match: 10. The CDR3 sequence is CASSQAGPTRGNYGYTF. CDR3 DNA: TGCGCCAGCAGCCAAGCTGGACCGACCAGGGGGAACTATGGCTACACCTTC.

This sequence joins TRBV30 and TRBJ1-6, with 7 bases identical to TRBD1. This CDR3 is 17 amino acids long. Germline V lookup: CDR1 GTSNPN, CDR2 SVGIG (reference sequence). Trimming removed 3 bases from V and 0 bases from J; junction bases left unmatched: 8. Here the CDR3 reads CAWRPWGQSSYNSPLHF. DNA of the CDR3: TGTGCCTGGAGACCTTGGGGACAGAGCTCCTATAATTCACCCCTCCACTTT.

The chain carries TRBV6-1 and TRBJ2-1, with D uncertain. The CDR3 loop spans 15 amino acids. Trimming took 2 bases from V and 2 from J, leaving 10 bases between them. CDR1 is MNHNS and CDR2 is SASEGT in the germline V gene. The chain's CDR3 is CASSEKAIAYNEQFF. Here the CDR3 DNA reads TGTGCCAGCAGTGAAAAAGCTATCGCCTACAATGAGCAGTTCTTC.